This T cell receptor (beta chain) was observed in a study of OX40 agonist ivuxolimab in advanced cancers. Overall study context: Patients in dose escalation had liver, melanoma, kidney or head and neck cancers.

CDR3 size: 14 residues. V dropped 1 base and J dropped 7 bases, with 14 bases sitting between them. Germline CDR1 is SGHDT and CDR2 is YYEEEE. General observations from the study: Circulating CD4+ and CD8+ T cells showed clonal expansion by week 6 at 0.1 to 3.0 mg/kg. Clonal expansion among partial responders at 0.1-3.0 mg/kg ranked near the lowest.

With regard to this clone: What it binds is not known.

Generated by immunoSEQ multiplex PCR, the TCRdb table keeps only in-frame clones and is missing some. The sample carries over 75,000 clones, about 90% recorded once. Sequenced material: CD4+ or CD8+ T cells sorted from blood, taken in a trial of the OX40 agonist ivuxolimab. The chain employs TRBV5-6 and TRBJ2-5, with TRBD1 as a possible D gene (5 bases). The sequence was obtained from an adult with an advanced solid tumor such as melanoma, head and neck, liver or kidney cancer. CDR3: CASSLWFKDRTQYF. The CDR3 DNA reads TGTGCCAGCAGCTTGTGGTTCAAAGACAGGACCCAGTACTTC.